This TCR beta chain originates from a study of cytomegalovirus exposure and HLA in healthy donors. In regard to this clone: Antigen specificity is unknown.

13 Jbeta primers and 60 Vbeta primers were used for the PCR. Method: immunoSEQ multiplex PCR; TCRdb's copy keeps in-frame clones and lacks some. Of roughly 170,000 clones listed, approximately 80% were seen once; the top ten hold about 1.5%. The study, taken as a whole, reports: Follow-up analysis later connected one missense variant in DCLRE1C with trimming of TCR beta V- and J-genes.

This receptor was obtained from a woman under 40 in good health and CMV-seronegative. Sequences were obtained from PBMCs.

The CDR3 sequence is CASTPDNLAYEQYF. The CDR3 DNA reads TGTGCCAGCACCCCGGACAATCTCGCCTACGAGCAGTACTTC. The V gene is TRBV2, the J gene TRBJ2-7; a weak D match, TRBD1 (5 bases). The germline CDR1 and CDR2 sequences are SNHLY and FYNNEI. The V end was cut by 7 bases, the J end by 2 bases, with 15 bases between. This CDR3 comprises 14 residues.